This TCR beta chain was sequenced for a study of CD8 T cells in Susac syndrome. With V trimmed by 6 bases and J by 5 bases, 3 bases remained unmatched. The CDR3 sequence is 14 residues long. Germline loops: CDR1 SGHDN, CDR2 FVKESK. Reverse transcription of roughly 0.5 to 1 ug RNA was carried out with random hexamers. TCRdb redid the calling of the immunoSEQ multiplex PCR reads with MiXCR, one entry per CDR3 protein. Of around 200,000 distinct CDR3 sequences in the sample, approximately 95% are singletons; the top ten hold approximately 0.1%. Specimen: CD4+ T cells from PBMCs. This receptor was identified in a human donor with Susac syndrome. The chain recombines TRBV14 with TRBJ2-5; TRBD2 matches 13 bases. CDR3 region: CASRKGLAGETQYF. In nucleotides, the CDR3 is TGTGCCAGCAGGAAGGGACTAGCGGGGGAGACCCAGTACTTC.